One sample yielded the 27 T cell receptor beta chains listed below, sequenced in a study of T cells after yellow fever vaccination. TCRdb independently ran MiXCR on the 5' RACE reads; one entry per CDR3 protein. The sample includes around 230,000 distinct CDR3 sequences, around 6.7% of them seen just once. The sequencing used CD4+ T cells sorted from PBMCs, collected on the day of the yellow fever booster vaccination. The receptor source for this set is a man aged 30 to 45 who received the YFV17D yellow fever vaccine.

In this sample, this clonotype turned up a few times. The genes are TRBV6-5 and TRBJ1-4, with D possibly TRBD1 on 5 matching bases. This CDR3 is 14 amino acids long. Germline V gives CDR1 MNHEY, CDR2 SVGAGI. Between the trimmed V and J ends, which lost 2 bases and 9 bases, there was a span of 13 bases. The chain's CDR3 is CASSYGREGQKLFF. CDR3 sequence (DNA): TGTGCCAGCAGTTACGGCAGGGAAGGGCAAAAACTGTTTTTT.

There are a few counts of this clonotype. Mismatch with germline at one junction end may stem from a read error. This chain links TRBV7-2 with TRBJ2-1; D ambiguous. The CDR3 runs 11 residues. From germline, CDR1 is SGHTA and CDR2 FQGNSA. The CDR3 coding sequence is TGTGCCAGCAGCTTTTCCGAAAAGCTCGACTTC. It yields the protein CASSFSEKLDF.

The gene calls are TRBV7-2 and TRBJ2-1; the D call may be TRBD1 or TRBD2 (5 bases each). V was shortened by 4 bases and J by 4 bases, with 14 bases between the two germline ends. This CDR3 comprises 15 residues. The germline CDR1 and CDR2 sequences are SGHTA and FQGNSA. CDR3 sequence: CASSSSGTRYNEQFF. The CDR3 coding sequence is TGTGCCAGCAGCTCTTCCGGGACCCGGTACAATGAGCAGTTCTTC. The whole variable domain, remainder taken from reference TRBV7-2 and TRBJ2-1, is GAGVSQSPSNKVTEKGKDVELRCDPISGHTALYWYRQSLGQGLEFLIYFQGNSAPDKSGLPSDRFSAERTGGSVSTLTIQRTQQEDSAVYLCASSSSGTRYNEQFFGPGTRLTVL.

This clonotype was recorded at least ten times. In DNA, the CDR3 is TGTGCCAGCAGTAACCGGGACGGAACCTACGAGCAGTACTTC. It specifies CASSNRDGTYEQYF. V gene TRBV6-5 combines with J gene TRBJ2-7, with D possibly called TRBD1 or TRBD2 (5 bases each). Per the germline V gene, CDR1 is MNHEY and CDR2 is SVGAGI. V was clipped by 5 bases and J by 2 bases, with 13 bases between them. The CDR3 consists of 14 residues.

In nucleotides, the CDR3 is TGTGCCAGCAGCAACGCACACCTCCCGGGCCAAGAGACCCAGTACTTC. Translation: CASSNAHLPGQETQYF. V is TRBV7-9 and J is TRBJ2-5; no clear D. V lost 5 bases, J lost 1 base, and 17 bases lay in between. The germline V gene has CDR1 SEHNR and CDR2 FQNEAQ (reference sequence). The CDR3 totals 16 residues. The full variable domain, its missing parts supplied by reference TRBV7-9 and TRBJ2-5, is DTGVSQNPRHKITKRGQNVTFRCDPISEHNRLYWYRQTLGQGPEFLTYFQNEAQLEKSRLLSDRFSAERPKGSFSTLEIQRTEQGDSAMYLCASSNAHLPGQETQYFGPGTRLLVL.

This clonotype was seen a few times. J is TRBJ2-1 and V is TRBV20-1, with 7 bases that match TRBD2. Germline assignment: CDR1 DFQATT and CDR2 SNEGSKA (reference sequence). Trimming cost V 1 base and J 8 bases; bases outside gene matches: 14. The CDR3 loop spans 16 amino acids. The CDR3 bases are TGCAGTGCTAGAGGTAGGAGGTCGGGAGGCTCGGATGAGCAGTTCTTC. Its protein is CSARGRRSGGSDEQFF.

The chain combines TRBV7-2 with TRBJ1-3, with no clear D. The CDR3 is made up of 14 amino acids. V was shortened by 6 bases and J by 2 bases, with 11 bases between the two germline ends. Germline CDR1 reads SGHTA; CDR2 reads FQGNSA. The CDR3 protein is CASSPGWAGNTIYF. The CDR3 region has the DNA TGTGCCAGCAGTCCGGGGTGGGCTGGAAACACCATATATTTT.

The V and J genes are TRBV5-1 and TRBJ2-2; D might be TRBD1 (5 bases). The CDR3 runs 17 residues. Trimming cost V 0 bases and J 0 bases, with 12 bases left between them. Germline V gives CDR1 SGHRS, CDR2 YFSETQ. Written as DNA, the CDR3 is TGCGCCAGCAGCTTGGCAAAAGACAGTTCGAACACCGGGGAGCTGTTTTTT. It yields the protein CASSLAKDSSNTGELFF.

CDR3 DNA sequence: TGTGCCAGCAGCGGCGGGGGGCCCCAAGAGACCCAGTACTTC. The encoded protein is CASSGGGPQETQYF. V is TRBV9 and J is TRBJ2-5, with 8 bases aligning to TRBD2. J was trimmed by 1 base and V by 3 bases; bases with no gene match: 2. Germline V gene sequence: CDR1 SGDLS, CDR2 YYNGEE. The CDR3 consists of 14 residues.

V usage is TRBV5-1 and J usage is TRBJ1-4; weak D call: TRBD1 (6 bases). This CDR3 is 13 amino acids long. The germline V gene has CDR1 SGHRS and CDR2 YFSETQ. Trimming shortened V by 5 bases and J by 3 bases, and 8 bases separated the two germline ends. CDR3 DNA: TGCGCCAGCAGGGACAGCGCTAATGAAAAACTGTTTTTT. It translates to CASRDSANEKLFF.

This clonotype showed up just a few times. The V call is TRBV5-1, the J call TRBJ2-5; 7 bases agree with TRBD2. Germline trimming cut 5 bases from V and 5 bases from J; bases unmatched to any gene: 9. This CDR3 is 14 amino acids long. CDR1 and CDR2 (germline): SGHRS, YFSETQ. CDR3: CASRETLGGETQYF. The CDR3 coding sequence is TGCGCCAGCAGAGAGACACTGGGGGGGGAGACCCAGTACTTC.

The genes are TRBV6-5 and TRBJ2-3, with D possibly TRBD2 on 6 matching bases. CDR3 length: 15 amino acids. Germline loops: CDR1 MNHEY, CDR2 SVGAGI. Trimming stripped 2 bases from V and 6 bases from J, with 15 bases between. CDR3 amino acids: CASSYTPSVSDTQYF. CDR3 coding DNA: TGTGCCAGCAGTTACACCCCTAGCGTATCCGATACGCAGTATTTT.

V gene TRBV6-5 combines with J gene TRBJ2-7; D not certain. This CDR3 spans 12 amino acids. Looked up from germline, CDR1 is MNHEY and CDR2 is SVGAGI. V shed 7 bases and J shed 1 base, with 8 bases lying between them. The CDR3 DNA follows: TGTGCCAGCATTTCGAGGTCCTACGAGCAGTACTTC. This encodes CASISRSYEQYF.

The chain couples TRBV3-1 to TRBJ2-7; unclear D gene. CDR3 length: 16 amino acids. The germline CDR1 and CDR2 sequences are LGHDT and YNNKEL (reference sequence). Trimming cost V 0 bases and J 5 bases, with 17 bases left between them. The CDR3 loop reads CASSQEVGYLGDEQYF. The CDR3, as DNA: TGTGCCAGCAGCCAAGAAGTAGGGTACCTCGGTGACGAGCAGTACTTC.

This clonotype was counted between two and nine times. V and J are TRBV30 and TRBJ2-2; maybe TRBD2 (6 bases). The CDR3 length is 16 residues. The ends were cut back, 5 bases at V and 8 bases at J, with 24 bases in the middle. Germline V gene sequence: CDR1 GTSNPN, CDR2 SVGIG (reference sequence). CDR3 amino acids: CAWAWSSGAYLGELFF. The DNA for the CDR3 is TGTGCCTGGGCCTGGAGTAGCGGAGCTTACTTAGGGGAGCTGTTTTTT.

The chain has TRBV7-8 and TRBJ2-1, with TRBD2 matching over 8 bases. The CDR3 contains 15 residues. J lost 7 bases, V lost 5 bases, and 10 bases had no gene match. CDR1 is SGHVS and CDR2 is FQNEAQ in the germline V gene. This chain's CDR3 is CASSIREGLLNEQFF. The CDR3 bases are TGTGCCAGCAGCATACGGGAGGGCCTGTTGAATGAGCAGTTCTTC.

The table lists this clonotype with many counts. The CDR3: CASRTSWNTGELFF. The CDR3 region has the DNA TGTGCCAGCAGGACTAGCTGGAACACCGGGGAGCTGTTTTTT. The chain carries TRBV27 and TRBJ2-2; 7 positions match TRBD2. Trimming at V came to 6 bases and at J to 1 base, leaving 2 bases not matched to a gene. Germline loops: CDR1 MNHEY, CDR2 SMNVEV (reference sequence). The CDR3 length is 14 residues.

Many counts were recorded for this clonotype. The J gene is TRBJ2-1, the V gene TRBV11-2, with 7 bases that match TRBD2. This CDR3 contains 14 residues. The ends lost 1 base at V and 9 bases at J; junction bases unmatched: 6. In germline, CDR1 is SGHAT, CDR2 FQNNGV. CDR3: CASSLGAGVVEQFF. The CDR3 region has the DNA TGTGCCAGCAGCTTAGGTGCGGGAGTGGTTGAGCAGTTCTTC.

The sample holds a few counts of this clonotype. The chain couples TRBV6-5 to TRBJ1-5; possibly TRBD1 for D (5 bases). This CDR3 is 13 amino acids long. Germline V gene sequence: CDR1 MNHEY, CDR2 SVGAGI. V was shortened by 8 bases and J by 1 base, with 9 bases between the two germline ends. CDR3 bases: TGTGCCAGCGTATGGGGCAGCAATCAGCCCCAGCATTTT. Translated, it gives CASVWGSNQPQHF.

This rearrangement joins TRBV20-1 to TRBJ2-1; 7 nucleotides line up with TRBD2. J gave up 3 bases and V 5 bases, and 10 bases lay outside the gene matches. CDR1 and CDR2 (germline): DFQATT, SNEGSKA (reference sequence). The CDR3 is made up of 15 amino acids. CDR3 nucleotide sequence: TGCAGTGCTGGCGAGGGAGCGGGATTCTACAATGAGCAGTTCTTC. Its protein product is CSAGEGAGFYNEQFF.

The chain recombines TRBV24-1 with TRBJ2-3; no reliable D call. Germline values: CDR1 KGHDR, CDR2 SFDVKD. CDR3 length: 15 amino acids. V gave up 1 base and J gave up 1 base, with 8 bases separating them. The CDR3 coding sequence is TGTGCCACCAGTGATTTTTCGCAGGGCACAGATACGCAGTATTTT. Its protein is CATSDFSQGTDTQYF.

As DNA, the CDR3 is TGCAGTGCTAGACAGTCTAGCTCTGGAAACACCATATATTTT. Encoded protein: CSARQSSSGNTIYF. The rearrangement links TRBV20-1 to TRBJ1-3, with D unclear. Germline loops: CDR1 DFQATT, CDR2 SNEGSKA (reference sequence). This CDR3 region has 14 residues. V lost 2 bases, J lost 0 bases, and 8 bases lay in between.

This clonotype was seen repeatedly, ten times or more. The chain recombines TRBV7-2 with TRBJ2-1, with TRBD2 matching 11 bases. Germline V CDR1 and CDR2: SGHTA, FQGNSA. The CDR3 spans 15 residues. The junction had 4 bases not matched to a gene; V was cut back by 4 bases and J by 5 bases. The CDR3: CASSYGTSGDNEQFF. In DNA, the CDR3 is TGTGCCAGCAGCTACGGGACTAGCGGAGACAATGAGCAGTTCTTC.

V is TRBV20-1 and J is TRBJ1-3; D not certain. Germline loops: CDR1 DFQATT, CDR2 SNEGSKA (reference sequence). The CDR3 totals 14 residues. V was trimmed by 4 bases and J by 0 bases, leaving 10 bases between them. The CDR3 loop is CSATETGSGNTIYF. DNA of the CDR3: TGCAGTGCTACGGAGACTGGCTCTGGAAACACCATATATTTT.

This clonotype was observed a few times. The chain has TRBV29-1 and TRBJ2-1; a possible D gene is TRBD2 (7 bases). CDR3 length: 15 residues. The germline gives CDR1 SQVTM, CDR2 ANQGSEA. V was shortened by 3 bases and J by 8 bases, with 20 bases between the two germline ends. CDR3 in DNA: TGCAGCGTTGAGTCCCCAGGGGAGGGCCAGTATGAGCAGTTCTTC. This sequence encodes CSVESPGEGQYEQFF.

The V and J genes are TRBV5-1 and TRBJ2-5; no clear D. V dropped 1 base and J dropped 2 bases, with 6 bases sitting between them. This CDR3 comprises 13 residues. The V gene's germline CDR1 is SGHRS and CDR2 YFSETQ. The CDR3: CASSLNYQETQYF. CDR3 DNA sequence: TGCGCCAGCAGCTTGAACTATCAAGAGACCCAGTACTTC.

In this sample, this clonotype turned up many times. The chain employs TRBV3-1 and TRBJ2-1; 8 bases map to TRBD1. Germline-derived CDR1 and CDR2 are LGHDT and YNNKEL (reference sequence). The trim removed 3 bases at V and 6 bases at J, leaving 4 bases unmatched. The CDR3 runs 14 residues. The CDR3 sequence: CASSHGQGLNEQFF. The CDR3 DNA follows: TGTGCCAGCAGCCACGGACAGGGTCTCAATGAGCAGTTCTTC.